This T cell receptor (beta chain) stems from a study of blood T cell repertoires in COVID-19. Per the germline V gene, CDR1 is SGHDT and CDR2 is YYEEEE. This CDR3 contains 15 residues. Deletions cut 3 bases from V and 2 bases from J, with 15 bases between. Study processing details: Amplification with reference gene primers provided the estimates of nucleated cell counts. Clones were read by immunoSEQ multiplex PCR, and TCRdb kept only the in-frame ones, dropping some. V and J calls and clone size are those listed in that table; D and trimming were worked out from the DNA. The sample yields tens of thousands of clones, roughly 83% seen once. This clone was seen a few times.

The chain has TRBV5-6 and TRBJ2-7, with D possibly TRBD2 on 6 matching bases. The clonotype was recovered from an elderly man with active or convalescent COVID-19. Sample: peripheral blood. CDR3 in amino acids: CASSSYRLGTYEQYF. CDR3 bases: TGTGCCAGCAGCTCCTACCGACTAGGCACCTACGAGCAGTACTTC.